These T cell receptor beta chains were read from a single sample in a study of blood T cell repertoires in COVID-19. Using immunoSEQ multiplex PCR, the repertoire was profiled, and TCRdb retains in-frame clones only, with some absent. The table lists approximately 40,000 clones, about 80% of them singletons. The source material was peripheral blood. The receptor set was obtained from a human donor in a cohort sampled during active COVID-19. CDR3s include the opening cysteine and the closing phenylalanine or tryptophan. A D gene is named only where the DNA matches it firmly. Clone size, where shown, is once, few, many, or a class for clones that have expanded.

>TRBV24-1|TRBJ2-2|TRBD1|-
CATSDSKSGGRTGELFF
TGTGCCACCAGTGATTCGAAGTCAGGGGGCCGGACCGGGGAGCTGTTTTTT
>TRBV7-9|TRBJ2-5|-|-
CASTRDMRGQYF
TGTGCCAGCACACGGGACATGCGTGGCCAGTACTTC
>TRBV6-5|TRBJ1-4|-|-
CASTKGGANEKLFF
TGTGCCAGCACCAAAGGGGGGGCTAATGAAAAACTGTTTTTT
>TRBV11-2|TRBJ1-3|-|-
CASRPPGVSSNTIYF
TGTGCCAGCAGGCCGCCAGGGGTTTCCTCGAACACCATATATTTT
>TRBV1|TRBJ1-6|-|-
CTSSQDWQGYNSPLHF
TGCACCAGCAGCCAAGATTGGCAGGGTTATAATTCACCCCTCCACTTT
>TRBV12-3/TRBV12-4|TRBJ2-5|-|-
CASRRGYQETQYF
TGTGCCAGCAGAAGGGGATACCAAGAGACCCAGTACTTC
>TRBV25-1|TRBJ2-7|TRBD1|-
CASSDGQGYYEQYF
TGTGCCAGCAGTGACGGACAGGGCTACTACGAGCAGTACTTC
>TRBV3-1/TRBV3-2|TRBJ1-1|TRBD1|-
CASSQGGTGGLWTEAFF
TGTGCCAGCAGCCAAGGGGGGACAGGGGGGTTGTGGACTGAAGCTTTCTTT
>TRBV7-3|TRBJ2-6|-|-
CASSLTPTGAGANVLTF
TGTGCCAGCAGCTTAACCCCGACAGGTGCTGGGGCCAACGTCCTGACTTTC
>TRBV24-1|TRBJ1-3|TRBD1|-
CATQGAENTIYF
TGTGCCACACAGGGGGCAGAAAACACCATATATTTT
>TRBV6-5|TRBJ2-7|TRBD2|-
CASSYSASGGYEQYF
TGTGCCAGCAGTTATTCGGCTAGCGGGGGCTACGAGCAGTACTTC
>TRBV5-4|TRBJ2-7|-|-
CASSLTTDSYEQYF
TGTGCCAGCAGCCTCACGACAGACTCCTACGAGCAGTACTTC
>TRBV5-1|TRBJ1-1|TRBD1|-
CASSFKTGSTEAFF
TGCGCCAGCAGCTTCAAGACAGGGAGCACTGAAGCTTTCTTT
>TRBV30|TRBJ2-6|-|once
CAWSLEWSWANVLTF
TGTGCCTGGAGCCTCGAGTGGTCCTGGGCCAACGTCCTGACTTTC
>TRBV4-3|TRBJ2-7|TRBD2|-
CASSQDLAGEQYF
TGCGCCAGCAGCCAAGATTTAGCGGGCGAGCAGTACTTC
>TRBV10-3|TRBJ1-1|-|-
CAIGGVGTEAFF
TGTGCCATCGGCGGGGTGGGCACTGAAGCTTTCTTT
>TRBV15|TRBJ1-3|-|-
CATSREQSSGNTIYF
TGTGCCACCAGCAGAGAACAGAGCTCTGGAAACACCATATATTTT
>TRBV4-1|TRBJ1-6|-|-
CASSQGPRGGPHNSPLHF
TGCGCCAGCAGCCAAGGCCCCCGGGGAGGACCTCATAATTCACCCCTCCACTTT
>TRBV5-8|TRBJ1-5|-|-
CASSAGPYNQPQHF
TGTGCCAGCAGCGCTGGGCCTTACAATCAGCCCCAGCATTTT
>TRBV7-8|TRBJ2-5|-|-
CASSLVVAGTQYF
TGTGCCAGCAGCTTAGTGGTAGCCGGGACCCAGTACTTC
>TRBV27|TRBJ2-3|TRBD2|once
CASSFQAFAGGGTDTQYF
TGTGCCAGCAGTTTCCAAGCGTTCGCGGGGGGAGGCACAGATACGCAGTATTTT
>TRBV19|TRBJ2-3|-|-
CASSIPGADTQYF
TGTGCCAGTAGTATACCAGGGGCAGATACGCAGTATTTT
>TRBV6-5|TRBJ2-7|TRBD1|-
CASSPPGQGGHEQYF
TGTGCCAGCAGCCCGCCGGGACAGGGTGGCCACGAGCAGTACTTC
>TRBV19|TRBJ2-1|-|-
CASSIGQPNEQFF
TGTGCCAGTAGTATTGGACAACCCAATGAGCAGTTCTTC
>TRBV5-1|TRBJ2-5|-|-
CASSSRPGETQYF
TGCGCCAGCAGCTCCCGCCCGGGGGAGACCCAGTACTTC
>TRBV4-1|TRBJ1-6|-|-
CASSQEAGAGNSPLHF
TGCGCCAGCAGCCAAGAGGCGGGGGCGGGAAATTCACCCCTCCACTTT
>TRBV5-1|TRBJ2-3|TRBD2|once
CASSLAGGVADTQYF
TGCGCCAGCAGCTTAGCGGGGGGGGTCGCAGATACGCAGTATTTT
>TRBV7-2|TRBJ2-3|TRBD2|-
CASSLVRAGSTDTQYF
TGTGCCAGCAGCTTAGTCCGAGCGGGGAGCACAGATACGCAGTATTTT